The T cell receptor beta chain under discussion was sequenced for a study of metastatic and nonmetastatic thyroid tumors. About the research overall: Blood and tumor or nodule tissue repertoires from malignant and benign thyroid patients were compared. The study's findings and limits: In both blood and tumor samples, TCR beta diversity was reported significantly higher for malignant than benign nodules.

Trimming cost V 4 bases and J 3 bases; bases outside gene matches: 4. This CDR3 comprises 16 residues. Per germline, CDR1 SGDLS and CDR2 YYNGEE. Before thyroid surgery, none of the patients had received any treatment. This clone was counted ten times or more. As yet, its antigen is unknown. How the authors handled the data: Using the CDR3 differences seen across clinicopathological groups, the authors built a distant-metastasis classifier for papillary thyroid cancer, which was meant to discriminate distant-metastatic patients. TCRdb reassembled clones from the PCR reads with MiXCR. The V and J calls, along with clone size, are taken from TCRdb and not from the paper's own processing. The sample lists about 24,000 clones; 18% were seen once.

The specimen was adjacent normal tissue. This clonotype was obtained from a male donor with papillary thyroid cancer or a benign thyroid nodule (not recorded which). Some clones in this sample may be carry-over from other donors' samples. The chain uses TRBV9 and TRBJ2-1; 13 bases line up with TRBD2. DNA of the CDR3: TGTGCCAGCAGCCCGGGACTAGCGGGGCGCTACAATGAGCAGTTCTTC. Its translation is CASSPGLAGRYNEQFF.